The entry below gives a single T cell receptor (beta chain) sequence along with its context. Its target is not known. The data were obtained in a study of shared clonotypes between healthy human individuals. Study outcomes and limitations: About 5% of naive CD4 clonotypes were common to a handful of donors.

Only in-frame clones appear in the TCRdb table, and some are missing; sequencing was by immunoSEQ multiplex PCR. The repertoire holds under 1,100,000 clones, with about 75% as singletons. The CDR3 totals 14 residues. Germline CDR1 SNHLY, CDR2 FYNNEI. V was pared by 5 bases and J by 5 bases, with 12 bases between. The sequence was obtained from a man in his late teens or twenties in good health. The chain carries TRBV2 and TRBJ1-4; D is undetermined. The sample consisted of memory CD4+ T cells sorted from blood. Subset here: CD45RA-negative fraction. The chain's CDR3 is CASSMLFGNEKLFF. The CDR3 DNA sequence: TGTGCCAGCAGTATGCTCTTCGGAAATGAAAAACTGTTTTTT.